A single sample gave rise to the 15 T cell receptor beta chains below, sequenced in a study of shared clonotypes between healthy human individuals (TCRdb year 2020). Library preparation was by the immunoSEQ multiplex PCR assay. Imported from immuneACCESS, the table was reduced by TCRdb to in-frame sequences with V and J called. These copies leave out some clones; in studies compared against another copy, an unresolved V gene accounts for under half, and the cause of the remainder is not known. For this sample there are about 2,500,000 clones; over 85% appear just once. The top ten clones comprise about 0.13% of the sample. Input material: naive CD4+ T cells sorted from blood. The cell subset or site label for this specimen denotes: CD45RA+ positively selected. These receptors all come from a man younger than 35 in good health.

This clone was found once. V gene TRBV10-1 combines with J gene TRBJ2-1; 9 positions agree with TRBD2. This CDR3 spans 15 amino acids. The germline V gene has CDR1 WNHNN and CDR2 SYGVQD (reference sequence). V trimming: 2 bases; J trimming: 7 bases; junction bases outside the gene matches: 6. CDR3 amino acids: CASSESGGPGNEQFF. CDR3 coding DNA: TGCGCCAGCAGTGAGAGCGGGGGGCCTGGTAATGAGCAGTTCTTC.

The chain couples TRBV6-5 to TRBJ2-5; TRBD2 might be the D (5 bases). The germline V gene has CDR1 MNHEY and CDR2 SVGAGI. This CDR3 has 11 amino acids. V lost 6 bases, J lost 12 bases, and 14 bases lay in between. The CDR3 region is CASSLGRRKYF. CDR3 bases: TGTGCCAGCAGCCTCGGACGGAGGAAGTACTTC.

The sample holds a few counts of this clone. The chain combines TRBV28 with TRBJ1-1, with D hard to call. The CDR3 runs 12 residues. V dropped 3 bases and J dropped 8 bases, with 10 bases sitting between them. The germline V gene has CDR1 MDHEN and CDR2 SYDVKM. CDR3 sequence reads: CASSLRRGEAFF. Written as DNA, the CDR3 is TGTGCCAGCAGTTTGAGAAGAGGAGAAGCTTTCTTT.

This clone appeared a few times. The germline gene is not matched at one end of the junction; a read error may be the cause. The J gene is TRBJ1-1, the V gene TRBV10-2; D is unresolved. Per germline, CDR1 WSHSY and CDR2 SAAADI. The CDR3 extends over 12 amino acids. The CDR3 region is CASSEAGLKLGF. The CDR3 region has the DNA TGCGCCAGCAGTGAAGCCGGCCTGAAGCTTGGGTTT.

V usage is TRBV19 and J usage is TRBJ1-6; D perhaps matches TRBD1 (6 bases). The CDR3 spans 17 residues. The V end was cut by 4 bases, the J end by 3 bases, with 16 bases between. CDR1 LNHDA and CDR2 SQIVND come from the germline V gene (reference sequence). Here the CDR3 DNA reads TGTGCCAGTAGTACGGGGGCCCCCGGCGGCTATAATTCACCCCTCCACTTT. As protein: CASSTGAPGGYNSPLHF.

The V and J genes are TRBV7-2 and TRBJ2-1; the D gene is possibly TRBD2 (6 bases). The CDR3 is made up of 15 amino acids. V was trimmed by 0 bases and J by 4 bases, leaving 10 bases between them. Germline V gene sequence: CDR1 SGHTA, CDR2 FQGNSA. CDR3 sequence: CASSLAPAGYNEQFF. Written as DNA, the CDR3 is TGTGCCAGCAGCTTAGCGCCTGCGGGGTACAATGAGCAGTTCTTC. Using reference TRBV7-2 and TRBJ2-1 for the parts outside the CDR3, the full variable domain is GAGVSQSPSNKVTEKGKDVELRCDPISGHTALYWYRQSLGQGLEFLIYFQGNSAPDKSGLPSDRFSAERTGGSVSTLTIQRTQQEDSAVYLCASSLAPAGYNEQFFGPGTRLTVL.

The chain recombines TRBV4-1 with TRBJ2-3; D is ambiguous. There are 15 residues in the CDR3. Per the germline V gene, CDR1 is MGHRA and CDR2 is YSYEKL. The V end was cut by 0 bases, the J end by 1 base, with 8 bases between. The CDR3 DNA follows: TGCGCCAGCAGCCAAGATCAGGCAGGCACAGATACGCAGTATTTT. Amino acid sequence: CASSQDQAGTDTQYF.

The CDR3 is CASSLEGQGFYEQYF. The CDR3 DNA follows: TGCGCCAGCAGCTTGGAGGGACAGGGATTCTACGAGCAGTACTTC. The chain links TRBV5-1 to TRBJ2-7; TRBD1 agrees at 9 bases. Germline lookup yields CDR1 SGHRS and CDR2 YFSETQ. With 0 bases clipped from V and 3 bases from J, the junction kept 4 bases outside the gene matches. The CDR3 extends over 15 amino acids.

This clone was seen just once. The V and J genes are TRBV7-8 and TRBJ2-7; tentatively, D is TRBD1 or TRBD2 (5 bases each). The CDR3 extends over 14 amino acids. V was clipped by 5 bases and J by 8 bases, with 19 bases between them. Germline CDR1 and CDR2: SGHVS and FQNEAQ. DNA for the CDR3: TGTGCCAGCAGCCGGGGCGAGACGCAAGAACAGCAGTACTTC. Encoded protein: CASSRGETQEQQYF.

The V call is TRBV6-1, the J call TRBJ1-3; no firm D call. With 8 bases removed from V and 11 bases from J, the gap between germline ends came to 19 bases. CDR1 MNHNS and CDR2 SASEGT come from the germline V gene. The CDR3 extends over 13 amino acids. The chain's CDR3 is CASLGFSSQAIYF. CDR3 bases: TGTGCCAGCCTAGGGTTTAGTAGTCAGGCCATATATTTT.

The V gene is TRBV2, the J gene TRBJ2-1, with TRBD1 identical over 9 bases. Germline V gene lookup returns CDR1 SNHLY and CDR2 FYNNEI. The CDR3 totals 15 residues. The J segment lost 15 bases and the V segment lost 8 bases, leaving 20 bases of the junction unmatched. The CDR3 reads CASVAPGQGTTYPFF. DNA for the CDR3: TGTGCCAGCGTTGCTCCTGGACAGGGGACGACTTATCCGTTCTTC.

This chain joins TRBV30 and TRBJ2-1; D ambiguous. Germline CDR1 is GTSNPN and CDR2 is SVGIG (reference sequence). V was clipped by 4 bases and J by 6 bases, with 7 bases between them. The CDR3 length is 11 residues. Here the CDR3 reads CAWMISNEQFF. The DNA for the CDR3 is TGTGCCTGGATGATAAGCAATGAGCAGTTCTTC.

The V and J genes are TRBV6-5 and TRBJ2-2; unclear D gene. The V gene lost 6 bases and the J gene lost 6 bases, with 14 bases spanning the gap. Germline assignment: CDR1 MNHEY and CDR2 SVGAGI. CDR3 size: 14 residues. The CDR3, as DNA: TGTGCCAGCAGCGCAGCGACCGCCGCCGGGGAGCTGTTTTTT. Protein product: CASSAATAAGELFF.

The chain employs TRBV19 and TRBJ1-4; 10 bases are shared with TRBD1. CDR1 and CDR2 from the germline V gene are LNHDA and SQIVND (reference sequence). V shed 5 bases, J shed 5 bases, and the junction held 5 bases outside the gene matches. This CDR3 comprises 15 residues. The CDR3 sequence: CASSLWTGGNEKLFF. The CDR3, as DNA: TGTGCCAGTAGTCTTTGGACAGGGGGGAATGAAAAACTGTTTTTT. The full variable domain, with the rest looked up from reference TRBV19 and TRBJ1-4, is DGGITQSPKYLFRKEGQNVTLSCEQNLNHDAMYWYRQDPGQGLRLIYYSQIVNDFQKGDIAEGYSVSREKKESFPLTVTSAQKNPTAFYLCASSLWTGGNEKLFFGSGTQLSVL.

This chain uses TRBV23-1 with TRBJ1-6; the D is unclear. TRBV23-1 is reported as an ORF; its role is uncertain. This CDR3 has 16 amino acids. V dropped 7 bases and J dropped 0 bases, with 13 bases sitting between them. CDR3 protein: CASTQNGPSYNSPLHF. CDR3 sequence (DNA): TGCGCCAGCACCCAGAACGGTCCCTCCTATAATTCACCCCTCCACTTT.